Presented here are 2 T cell receptor beta chains from one specimen sequenced in a study of HIV-infected children after antiretroviral therapy interruption (dated by TCRdb to about 2019). The treatment or condition label, as the study defines it: PENTA 11 planned treatment interruption arm or continuous ART arm. Library construction relied on 3' RACE. Sequencer: Illumina MiSeq. TCR libraries were generated from RNA by a 3' RACE protocol incorporating unique molecular identifiers so that PCR amplification bias could be corrected. TCRdb redid the processing of the public reads, applying fastp at Q25 and MiXCR, and retained in-frame beta chains. Each entry merges the rows of one CDR3 protein and shows their most common DNA and genes. For this sample the table gives about 89,000 distinct CDR3 sequences, of which about 7% were detected only once. Roughly 1.1% of the sample goes to the ten largest clones.

The source was CD45RA+ CD4+ T cells from PBMCs, pooled from several time points, collected from a donor given antiretroviral therapy, either interrupted or continuous. The meaning of the sample's cell subset or site label: naive CD4+ CD45RA+ CD45RO- T cells. The origin of the receptors is a pool of human donors with HIV.

The table lists this clonotype with many counts. The gene calls are TRBV6-2 or TRBV6-3 and TRBJ2-3; no reliable D call. The CDR3 is 14 amino acids. Trimming removed 5 bases from V and 0 bases from J, with 9 bases in between. Germline V lookup: CDR1 MNHEY, CDR2 SVGEGT. The CDR3, as DNA: TGTGCCAGCAGTCGACCAGCCAGCACAGATACGCAGTATTTT. Its translation is CASSRPASTDTQYF.

This clonotype has a count of ten or more. The rearrangement uses TRBV20-1 and TRBJ2-3, with a possible D match to TRBD2 (5 bases). Trimming cost V 0 bases and J 4 bases, with 26 bases left between them. The CDR3 totals 19 residues. In germline, CDR1 is DFQATT, CDR2 SNEGSKA (reference sequence). As DNA, the CDR3 is TGCAGTGCTAGAGATCTAAGTCGTTTGTGGGCCGGGAACTCAGATACGCAGTATTTT. It translates to CSARDLSRLWAGNSDTQYF.